This T cell receptor (beta chain) originates from a study of technical replicates of blood from a handful of donors (dated by TCRdb to 2016 to 2017). The library came from the immunoSEQ multiplex PCR assay. TCRdb's version of the immuneACCESS table is confined to in-frame rearrangements and falls short of the full clone set. An unresolved V gene accounts for under half of the shortfall where checked; the remainder is of unknown origin. In this sample the table shows about 68,000 clones, approximately 97% of which occur a single time. Of the sample, approximately 0.3% is held by the ten largest clones. Cut back by 5 bases and 3 bases, the V and J ends lie 11 bases apart. CDR1 LNHDA and CDR2 SQIVND were looked up in the germline V gene (reference sequence). The CDR3 sequence holds 13 residues, the cysteine and phenylalanine included. Only the CDR3 region is kept as DNA, spanning 39 bases read in frame from base 1.

Turning to this clone: It has no known antigen specificity. No much larger clone exists at a distance of one base, and base qualities are not known.

This receptor was taken from a human donor in good health. The chain joins TRBV19 to TRBJ2-7; possibly the D gene is TRBD1, per 5 matching bases. What was sequenced was T cells isolated from PBMCs. The CDR3 is CASSYQGNYEQYF. The DNA sequence is as follows: TGTGCCAGTAGTTATCAGGGCAACTACGAGCAGTACTTC.